Listed here are 16 T cell receptor beta chains from one sample, sequenced in a study of blood T cells in healthy people across ages. The authors ran a second PCR of roughly 6 to 12 cycles using a sample-barcoded 5' primer and a J-beta primer mix. TCRdb re-analysed the 5' RACE reads in MiXCR, keeping a single row per CDR3 protein. This table holds 650,000 to 900,000 distinct CDR3 sequences, 62% found once. Specimen: blood. The source of these receptors is a young man in good health.

The V gene is TRBV25-1, the J gene TRBJ1-2, with a weak D call TRBD1 (5 bases). Germline V CDR1 and CDR2: MGHDK, SYGVNS. The CDR3 has 10 amino acids. The V and J ends lost 7 bases and 6 bases respectively, with 6 bases between them. DNA of the CDR3: TGTGCCAGCAAAGGGGATGGCTACACCTTC. Translation gives CASKGDGYTF.

This chain joins TRBV9 and TRBJ2-1; the D is unclear. The V end was cut by 0 bases, the J end by 4 bases, with 17 bases between. The CDR3 contains 17 residues. CDR1 and CDR2 from the germline V gene are SGDLS and YYNGEE. The CDR3: CASSVAKATWAYNEQFF. In DNA form, the CDR3 reads TGTGCCAGCAGCGTAGCGAAGGCAACCTGGGCATACAATGAGCAGTTCTTC.

The V gene is TRBV2, the J gene TRBJ2-7; 10 nucleotides match TRBD2. The germline gives CDR1 SNHLY, CDR2 FYNNEI. V dropped 7 bases and J dropped 1; count of bases not matched to a gene: 4. The CDR3 contains 14 residues. The CDR3 region is CASNLAGASYEQYF. CDR3 in DNA: TGTGCCAGCAACCTAGCGGGGGCTTCCTACGAGCAGTACTTC.

The J gene is TRBJ2-7, the V gene TRBV12-3 or TRBV12-4; D is perhaps TRBD1 (6 bases). The CDR3 runs 15 residues. V lost 6 bases and J 3 bases, leaving 18 bases between the germline ends. Written as DNA, the CDR3 is TGTGCCAGCAGCCCTTGGACAGCTACCCTCTACGAGCAGTACTTC. Translating gives CASSPWTATLYEQYF.

This clonotype was picked up one time. J is TRBJ2-1 and V is TRBV20-1, with 8 bases matching TRBD2. CDR1 is DFQATT and CDR2 is SNEGSKA in the germline V gene (reference sequence). V was clipped by 4 bases and J by 8 bases; unmatched bases: 16. This CDR3 region has 16 residues. The CDR3 region has the DNA TGCAGTGCTACGAGTCATTCGACTAGCGTGGACGATGAGCAGTTCTTC. This sequence encodes CSATSHSTSVDDEQFF.

This clonotype was recorded a few times. The V gene is TRBV14, the J gene TRBJ2-3; D may be TRBD1 (5 bases). V lost 1 base and J lost 8, with 10 bases in between. Germline V gene sequence: CDR1 SGHDN, CDR2 FVKESK. The CDR3 length is 13 residues. CDR3 protein: CASSQVGRGTQYF. The CDR3 bases are TGTGCCAGCAGCCAAGTCGGAAGGGGTACGCAGTATTTT.

This sequence joins TRBV3-1 and TRBJ2-7; D gene ambiguous. CDR3 size: 16 residues. The V gene lost 0 bases and the J gene lost 0 bases, with 12 bases spanning the gap. Per the germline V gene, CDR1 is LGHDT and CDR2 is YNNKEL (reference sequence). The CDR3: CASSQEIGLFSYEQYF. The CDR3 DNA reads as TGTGCCAGCAGCCAAGAAATCGGTCTGTTCTCCTACGAGCAGTACTTC.

This clonotype appeared a few times. This sequence joins TRBV6-5 and TRBJ2-3; 11 nucleotides align to TRBD2. This CDR3 is built from 15 residues. The V and J ends lost 4 bases and 4 bases, in that order; junction bases with no gene match: 4. Looked up from germline, CDR1 is MNHEY and CDR2 is SVGAGI. CDR3 protein: CASSSGTSGSDTQYF. CDR3 nucleotides: TGTGCCAGCAGTTCCGGGACTAGCGGCTCAGATACGCAGTATTTT.

This chain connects TRBV20-1 to TRBJ2-1; 10 nucleotides align to TRBD1. Germline values: CDR1 DFQATT, CDR2 SNEGSKA (reference sequence). The V gene end was trimmed by 5 bases and the J gene end by 6 bases; junction bases not matched to a gene: 4. CDR3 size: 13 residues. The DNA for the CDR3 is TGCAGTGCTGGCCGGGACAGGGGCAATGAGCAGTTCTTC. Amino acids: CSAGRDRGNEQFF.

The CDR3 DNA reads TGTGCCATCAGGGGGGGGGACGGAGTCCTCTACGAGCAGTACTTC. Translating it yields CAIRGGDGVLYEQYF. The chain combines TRBV10-3 with TRBJ2-7; 7 bases fit TRBD2. CDR3 length: 15 amino acids. V shed 6 bases and J 3 bases; nucleotides not matched to a gene: 11. Germline CDR1 reads ENHRY; CDR2 reads SYGVKD.

The V call is TRBV20-1, the J call TRBJ2-4, with a tentative D call TRBD1 (6 bases). The J call is doubtful: the DNA matches TRBJ2-7 better. CDR3 length: 12 residues. Germline CDR1 is DFQATT and CDR2 is SNEGSKA (reference sequence). The DNA of the CDR3 is TGCAGTGCACGAAAACAGGGCTACGAGCAGTACTTC. Translated, it gives CSARKQGYEQYF.

This chain joins TRBV12-3 or TRBV12-4 and TRBJ2-1; TRBD1 agrees at 9 bases. The ends lost 3 bases at V and 4 bases at J; junction bases unmatched: 10. CDR3 length: 17 residues. The CDR3 DNA sequence: TGTGCCAGCAGTTTGTACGGACAGGGGAGTAGGTACAATGAGCAGTTCTTC. Translation: CASSLYGQGSRYNEQFF.

The chain combines TRBV5-1 with TRBJ2-5; D is uncertain. Germline CDR1 is SGHRS and CDR2 is YFSETQ. V was trimmed by 4 bases and J by 5 bases, leaving 12 bases between them. The CDR3 length is 13 residues. CDR3: CASSQDTEETQYF. The DNA for the CDR3 is TGCGCCAGCAGCCAGGATACTGAGGAGACCCAGTACTTC.

The chain carries TRBV4-3 and TRBJ2-3; 12 bases are shared with TRBD1. CDR1 is LGHNA and CDR2 is YSLEER in the germline V gene. Germline trimming cut 3 bases from V and 3 bases from J; bases unmatched to any gene: 7. The CDR3 has 17 amino acids. The CDR3 DNA follows: TGCGCCAGCAGCCAGGGGACAGGGGGCTTTCGGACAGATACGCAGTATTTT. This gives the protein CASSQGTGGFRTDTQYF.

The chain uses TRBV7-9 and TRBJ2-5, with D unresolved. The CDR3 is made up of 13 amino acids. CDR1 is SEHNR and CDR2 is FQNEAQ in the germline V gene (reference sequence). Deletions cut 1 base from V and 5 bases from J, with 8 bases between. CDR3 sequence: CASSLGFLETQYF. Written as DNA, the CDR3 is TGTGCCAGCAGCTTAGGCTTTTTGGAGACCCAGTACTTC.

The gene calls are TRBV29-1 and TRBJ2-2, with a possible D match to TRBD2 (5 bases). The CDR3 contains 12 residues. Per germline, CDR1 SQVTM and CDR2 ANQGSEA. V was pared by 6 bases and J by 1 base, with 6 bases between. CDR3 residues: CSVRGNTGELFF. CDR3 in DNA: TGCAGCGTACGGGGGAACACCGGGGAGCTGTTTTTT.